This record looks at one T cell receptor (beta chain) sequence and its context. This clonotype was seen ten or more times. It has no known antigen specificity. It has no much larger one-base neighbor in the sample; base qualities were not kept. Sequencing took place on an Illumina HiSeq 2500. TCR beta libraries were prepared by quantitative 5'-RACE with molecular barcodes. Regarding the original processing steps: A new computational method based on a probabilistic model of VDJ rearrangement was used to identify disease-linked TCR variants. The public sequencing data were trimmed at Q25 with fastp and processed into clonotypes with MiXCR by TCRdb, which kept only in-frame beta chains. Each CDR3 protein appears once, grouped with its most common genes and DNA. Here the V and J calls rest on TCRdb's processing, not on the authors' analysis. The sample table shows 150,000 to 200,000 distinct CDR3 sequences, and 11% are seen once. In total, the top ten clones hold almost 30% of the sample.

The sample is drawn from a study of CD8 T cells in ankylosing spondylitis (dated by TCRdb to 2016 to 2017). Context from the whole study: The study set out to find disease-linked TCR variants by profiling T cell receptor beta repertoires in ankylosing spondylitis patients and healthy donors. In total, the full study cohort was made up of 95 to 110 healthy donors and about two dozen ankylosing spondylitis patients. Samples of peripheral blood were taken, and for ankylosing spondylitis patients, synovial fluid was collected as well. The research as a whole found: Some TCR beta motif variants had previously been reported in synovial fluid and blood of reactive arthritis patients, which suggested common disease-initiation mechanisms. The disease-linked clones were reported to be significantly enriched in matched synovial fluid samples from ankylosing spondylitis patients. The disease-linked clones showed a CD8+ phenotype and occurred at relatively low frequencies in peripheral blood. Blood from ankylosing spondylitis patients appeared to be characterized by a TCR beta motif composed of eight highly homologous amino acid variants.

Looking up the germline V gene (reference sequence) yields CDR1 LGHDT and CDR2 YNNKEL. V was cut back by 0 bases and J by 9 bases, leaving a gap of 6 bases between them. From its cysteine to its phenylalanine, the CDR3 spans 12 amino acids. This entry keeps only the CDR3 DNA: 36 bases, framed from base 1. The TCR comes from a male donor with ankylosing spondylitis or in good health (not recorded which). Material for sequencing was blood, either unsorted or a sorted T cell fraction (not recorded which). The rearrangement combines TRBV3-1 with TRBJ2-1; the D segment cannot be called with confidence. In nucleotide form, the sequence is TGTGCCAGCAGCCAAGATCTGGCTGAGCAGTTCTTC. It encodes CASSQDLAEQFF.